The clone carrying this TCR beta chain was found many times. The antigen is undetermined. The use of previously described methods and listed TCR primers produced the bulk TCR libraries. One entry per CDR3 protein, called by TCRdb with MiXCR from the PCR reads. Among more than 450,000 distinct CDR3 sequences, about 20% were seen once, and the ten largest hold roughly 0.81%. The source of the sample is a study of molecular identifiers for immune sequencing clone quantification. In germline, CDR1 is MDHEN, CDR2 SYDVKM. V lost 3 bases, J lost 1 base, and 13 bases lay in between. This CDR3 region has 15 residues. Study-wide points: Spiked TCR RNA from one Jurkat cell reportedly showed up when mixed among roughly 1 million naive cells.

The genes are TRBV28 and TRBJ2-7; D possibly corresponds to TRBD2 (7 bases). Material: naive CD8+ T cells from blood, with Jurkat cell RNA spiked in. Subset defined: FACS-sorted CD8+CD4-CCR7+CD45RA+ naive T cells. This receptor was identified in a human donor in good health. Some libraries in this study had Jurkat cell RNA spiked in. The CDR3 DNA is TGTGCCAGCAGTTTGGAGAGGGGGGGGTCCTACGAGCAGTACTTC. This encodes CASSLERGGSYEQYF.